What follows are 3 T cell receptor beta chains derived from one specimen sequenced in a study of T-cell reconstitution after alpha-beta-depleted transplantation in children. TCRbeta library preparation incorporated unique molecular identifiers. TCRdb reprocessed the PCR reads with MiXCR, giving one entry per CDR3 protein. Of some 530,000 distinct CDR3 sequences detected, approximately 12% appear once; the ten largest clones hold about 5%. The sequencing used PBMCs from the stem cell graft donor, collected from the stem cell graft. The receptors were sampled from a human donor who donated a stem cell graft to a child with combined immunodeficiency.

J is TRBJ1-3 and V is TRBV7-2, with D possibly TRBD1 on 6 matching bases. V lost 5 bases, J lost 2 bases, and 13 bases lay in between. CDR3 length: 15 amino acids. Per germline, CDR1 SGHTA and CDR2 FQGNSA. The CDR3 DNA follows: TGTGCCAGCAGCCCCCAAGGGGGTACTGGAAACACCATATATTTT. It codes for CASSPQGGTGNTIYF.

This clonotype was seen a handful of times. V usage is TRBV7-2 and J usage is TRBJ1-1, with D possibly TRBD1 on 5 matching bases. Trimming cost V 2 bases and J 0 bases, with 7 bases left between them. This CDR3 region has 14 residues. Germline values: CDR1 SGHTA, CDR2 FQGNSA. The DNA of the CDR3 is TGTGCCAGCAGCTTAATACAGGTGAACACTGAAGCTTTCTTT. This codes for CASSLIQVNTEAFF.

This chain uses TRBV10-3 with TRBJ2-5, with 12 bases aligning to TRBD2. The CDR3 extends over 15 amino acids. Germline V gene lookup returns CDR1 ENHRY and CDR2 SYGVKD. V trimming: 5 bases; J trimming: 4 bases; junction bases outside the gene matches: 5. DNA of the CDR3: TGTGCCATCAGTCCGACGGGACTAGCGGGAGAGACCCAGTACTTC. Residues: CAISPTGLAGETQYF.